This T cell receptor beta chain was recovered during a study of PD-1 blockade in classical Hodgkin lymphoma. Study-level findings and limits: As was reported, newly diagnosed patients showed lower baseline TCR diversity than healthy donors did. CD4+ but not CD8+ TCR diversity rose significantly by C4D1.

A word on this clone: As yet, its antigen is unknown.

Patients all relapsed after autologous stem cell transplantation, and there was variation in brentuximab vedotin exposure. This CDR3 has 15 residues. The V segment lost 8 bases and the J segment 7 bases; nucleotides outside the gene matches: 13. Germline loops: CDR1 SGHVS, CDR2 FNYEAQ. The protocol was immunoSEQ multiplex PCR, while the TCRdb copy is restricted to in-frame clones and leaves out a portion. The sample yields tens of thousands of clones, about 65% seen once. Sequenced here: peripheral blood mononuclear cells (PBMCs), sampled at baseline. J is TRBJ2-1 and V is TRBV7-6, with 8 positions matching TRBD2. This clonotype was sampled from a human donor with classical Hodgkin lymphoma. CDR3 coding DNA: TGTGCCAGCGGACTTCGGCTAGCGGGTATTAATGAGCAGTTCTTC. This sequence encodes CASGLRLAGINEQFF.